Listed below are T cell receptor beta chains from one sample, sequenced in a study of T cells expressing NK-cell markers. TCRdb reprocessed the 5' RACE reads and stores each CDR3 protein as one record, lacking DNA. The table lists 350,000 to 450,000 distinct CDR3 sequences. Sequencing was done on a sample of blood T cells: a sorted CD56 or NKG2C T cell subset, CD4+ or CD8+ T cells, or bulk PBMC T cells (not recorded which). These receptors originate from a man aged 18 to 69 in good health. Both conserved end residues are part of each CDR3.

CASRRNGGTDTQYF	TRBJ2-3	TRBV27
CASSLIGQSNNEQFF	TRBJ2-1	TRBV27
CASSRGSRFGSPLHF	TRBJ1-6	TRBV27
CASSEEGVWGQGRAADTEAFF	TRBJ1-1	TRBV6-1
CASSRRDRVEAFF	TRBJ1-1	TRBV6-1
CASIFRAQGHPEQFF	TRBJ2-1	TRBV12-3/TRBV12-4
CASSLSRSASNSPLHF	TRBJ1-6	TRBV7-6
CSVVRLAGGTDTQYF	TRBJ2-3	TRBV29-1
CASSLRGSEAFF	TRBJ1-1	TRBV5-6
CASSLTDRFNEKLFF	TRBJ1-4	TRBV7-8
CASSVGRSTDTQYF	TRBJ2-3	TRBV9
CASSIQDSSNYGYTF	TRBJ1-2	TRBV7-3
CATKTWEQGHSGANVLTF	TRBJ2-6	TRBV10-3
CASRTVEPAPLHF	TRBJ1-6	TRBV6-1
CSVAKGVSGYTF	TRBJ1-2	TRBV29-1
CASSRERGTNTGELFF	TRBJ2-2	TRBV18
CSAPGYMNTEAFF	TRBJ1-1	TRBV20-1
CASSAPGQGYNEQFF	TRBJ2-1	TRBV7-3
CASSLSGGQTGELFF	TRBJ2-2	TRBV11-3
CASGSSTWRGGREQYF	TRBJ2-7	TRBV7-2
CASSYSTRDPLSGEQFF	TRBJ2-1	TRBV7-2
CASGILGQVGYTF	TRBJ1-2	TRBV2